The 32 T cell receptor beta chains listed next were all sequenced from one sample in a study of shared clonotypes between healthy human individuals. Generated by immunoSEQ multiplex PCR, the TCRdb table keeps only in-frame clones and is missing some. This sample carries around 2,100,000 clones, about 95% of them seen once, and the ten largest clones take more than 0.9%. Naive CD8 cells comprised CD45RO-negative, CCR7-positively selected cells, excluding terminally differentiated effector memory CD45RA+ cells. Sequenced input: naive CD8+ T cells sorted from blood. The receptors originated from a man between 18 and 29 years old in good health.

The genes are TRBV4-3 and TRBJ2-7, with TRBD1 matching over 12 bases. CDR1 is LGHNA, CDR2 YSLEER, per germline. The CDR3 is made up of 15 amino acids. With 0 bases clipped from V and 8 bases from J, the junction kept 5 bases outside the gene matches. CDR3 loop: CASSQDEGTGGQQYF. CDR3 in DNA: TGCGCCAGCAGCCAAGATGAGGGGACAGGGGGCCAGCAGTACTTC.

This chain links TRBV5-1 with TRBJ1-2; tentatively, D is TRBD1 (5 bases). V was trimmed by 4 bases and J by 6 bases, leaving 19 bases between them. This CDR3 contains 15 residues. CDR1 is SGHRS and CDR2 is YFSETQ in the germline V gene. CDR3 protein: CASSLISDPGHGYTF. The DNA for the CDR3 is TGCGCCAGCAGCCTGATATCCGACCCGGGACATGGCTACACCTTC.

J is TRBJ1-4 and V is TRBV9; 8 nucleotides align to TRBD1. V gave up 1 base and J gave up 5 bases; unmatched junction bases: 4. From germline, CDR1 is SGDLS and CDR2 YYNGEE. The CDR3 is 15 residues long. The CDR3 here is CASSVWGTGNEKLFF. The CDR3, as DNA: TGTGCCAGCAGCGTATGGGGGACAGGAAATGAAAAACTGTTTTTT.

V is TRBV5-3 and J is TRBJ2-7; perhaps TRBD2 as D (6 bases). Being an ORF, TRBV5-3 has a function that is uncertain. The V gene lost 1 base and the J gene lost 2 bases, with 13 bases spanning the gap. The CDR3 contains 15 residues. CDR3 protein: CARSLSGENTYEQYF. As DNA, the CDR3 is TGTGCCAGAAGCTTGTCGGGGGAAAATACCTACGAGCAGTACTTC.

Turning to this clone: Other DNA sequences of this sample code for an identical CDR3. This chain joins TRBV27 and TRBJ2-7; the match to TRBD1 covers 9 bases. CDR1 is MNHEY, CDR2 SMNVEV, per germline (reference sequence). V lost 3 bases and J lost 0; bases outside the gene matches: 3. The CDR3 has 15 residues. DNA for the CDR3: TGTGCCAGCAGTTTCGGGACAGGGTACTCCTACGAGCAGTACTTC. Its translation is CASSFGTGYSYEQYF.

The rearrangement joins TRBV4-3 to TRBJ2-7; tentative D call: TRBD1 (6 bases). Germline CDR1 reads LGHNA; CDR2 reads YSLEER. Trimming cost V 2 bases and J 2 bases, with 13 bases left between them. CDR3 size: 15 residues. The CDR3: CASSQTSGQTYEQYF. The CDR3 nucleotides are TGCGCCAGCAGCCAAACCTCTGGACAGACCTACGAGCAGTACTTC.

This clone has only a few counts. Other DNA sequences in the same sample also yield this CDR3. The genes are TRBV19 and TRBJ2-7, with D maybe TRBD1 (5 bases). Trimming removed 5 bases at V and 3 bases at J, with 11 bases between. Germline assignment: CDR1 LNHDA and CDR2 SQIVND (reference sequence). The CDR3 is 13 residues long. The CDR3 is CASSAGLHYEQYF. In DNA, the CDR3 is TGTGCCAGTAGTGCAGGGTTGCACTACGAGCAGTACTTC. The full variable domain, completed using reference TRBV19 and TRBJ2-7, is DGGITQSPKYLFRKEGQNVTLSCEQNLNHDAMYWYRQDPGQGLRLIYYSQIVNDFQKGDIAEGYSVSREKKESFPLTVTSAQKNPTAFYLCASSAGLHYEQYFGPGTRLTVT.

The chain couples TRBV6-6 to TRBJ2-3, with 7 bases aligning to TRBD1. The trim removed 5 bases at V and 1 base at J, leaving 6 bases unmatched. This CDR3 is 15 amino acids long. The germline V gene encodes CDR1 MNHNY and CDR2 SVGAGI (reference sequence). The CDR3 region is CASSLWDSRTDTQYF. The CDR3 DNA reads TGTGCCAGCAGTCTCTGGGACAGTCGCACAGATACGCAGTATTTT.

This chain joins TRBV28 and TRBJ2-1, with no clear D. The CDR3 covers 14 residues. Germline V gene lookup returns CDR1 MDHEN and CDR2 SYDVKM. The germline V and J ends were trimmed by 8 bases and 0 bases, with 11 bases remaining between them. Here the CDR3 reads CASSFLGSYNEQFF. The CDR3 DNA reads TGTGCCAGCTCTTTTTTGGGCTCCTACAATGAGCAGTTCTTC.

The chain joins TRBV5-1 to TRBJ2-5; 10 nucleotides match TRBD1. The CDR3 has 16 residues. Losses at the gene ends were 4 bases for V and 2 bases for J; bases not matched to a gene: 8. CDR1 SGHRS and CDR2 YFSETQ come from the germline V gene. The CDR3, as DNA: TGCGCCAGCAGCCCGCCGGACAGGGGGTGGCAAGAGACCCAGTACTTC. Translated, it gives CASSPPDRGWQETQYF.

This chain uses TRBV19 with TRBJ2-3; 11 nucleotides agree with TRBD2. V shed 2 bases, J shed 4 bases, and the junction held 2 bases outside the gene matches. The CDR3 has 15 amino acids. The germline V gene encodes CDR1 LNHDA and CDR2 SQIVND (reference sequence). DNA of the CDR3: TGTGCCAGTAGTATAACTAGCGGGGGTGCAGATACGCAGTATTTT. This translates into CASSITSGGADTQYF.

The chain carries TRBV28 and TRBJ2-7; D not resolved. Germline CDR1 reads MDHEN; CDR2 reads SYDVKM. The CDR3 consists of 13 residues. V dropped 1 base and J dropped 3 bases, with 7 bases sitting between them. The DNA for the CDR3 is TGTGCCAGCAGTTTATTCGTTGGCTACGAGCAGTACTTC. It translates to CASSLFVGYEQYF.

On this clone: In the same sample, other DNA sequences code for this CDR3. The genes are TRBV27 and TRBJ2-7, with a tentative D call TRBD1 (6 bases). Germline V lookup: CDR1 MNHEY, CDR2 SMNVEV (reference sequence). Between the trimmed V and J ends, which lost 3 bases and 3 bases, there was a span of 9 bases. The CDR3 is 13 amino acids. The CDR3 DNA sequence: TGTGCCAGCAGTTTCGGGACACACTACGAGCAGTACTTC. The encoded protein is CASSFGTHYEQYF.

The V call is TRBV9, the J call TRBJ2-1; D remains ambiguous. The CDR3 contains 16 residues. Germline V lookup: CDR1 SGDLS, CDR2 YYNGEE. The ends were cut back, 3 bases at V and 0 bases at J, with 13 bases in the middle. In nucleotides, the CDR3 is TGTGCCAGCAGCGCCCCGTGGACGAGCTCCTACAATGAGCAGTTCTTC. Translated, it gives CASSAPWTSSYNEQFF.

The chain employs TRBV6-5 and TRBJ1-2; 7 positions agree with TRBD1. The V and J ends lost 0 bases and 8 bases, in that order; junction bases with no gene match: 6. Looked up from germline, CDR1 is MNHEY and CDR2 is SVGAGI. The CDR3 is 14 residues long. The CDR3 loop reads CASSYSEGAKGYTF. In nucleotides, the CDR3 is TGTGCCAGCAGTTACTCGGAGGGGGCGAAGGGCTACACCTTC.

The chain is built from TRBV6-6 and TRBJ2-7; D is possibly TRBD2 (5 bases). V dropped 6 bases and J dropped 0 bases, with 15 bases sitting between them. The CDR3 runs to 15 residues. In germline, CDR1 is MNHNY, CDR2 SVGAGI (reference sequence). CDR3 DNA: TGTGCCAGCAGCCCACGGAGCGGCCACTCCTACGAGCAGTACTTC. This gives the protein CASSPRSGHSYEQYF.

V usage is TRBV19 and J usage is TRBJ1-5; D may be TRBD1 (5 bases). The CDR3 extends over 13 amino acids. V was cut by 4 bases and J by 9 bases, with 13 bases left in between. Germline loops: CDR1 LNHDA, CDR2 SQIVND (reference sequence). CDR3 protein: CASSTGGQGPQHF. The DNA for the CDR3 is TGTGCCAGTAGTACGGGGGGTCAAGGGCCCCAGCATTTT.

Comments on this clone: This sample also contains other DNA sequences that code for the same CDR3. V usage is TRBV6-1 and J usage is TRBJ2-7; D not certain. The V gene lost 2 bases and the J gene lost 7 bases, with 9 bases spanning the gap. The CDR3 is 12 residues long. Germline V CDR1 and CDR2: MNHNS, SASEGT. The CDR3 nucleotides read TGTGCCAGCAGTGAAATAGGGTATGAGCAGTACTTC. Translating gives CASSEIGYEQYF.

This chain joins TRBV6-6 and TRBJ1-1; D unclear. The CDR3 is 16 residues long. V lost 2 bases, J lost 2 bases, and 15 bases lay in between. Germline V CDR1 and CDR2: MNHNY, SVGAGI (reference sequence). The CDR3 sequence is CASSYGVGGINTEAFF. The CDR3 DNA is TGTGCCAGCAGTTACGGAGTAGGCGGGATCAACACTGAAGCTTTCTTT.

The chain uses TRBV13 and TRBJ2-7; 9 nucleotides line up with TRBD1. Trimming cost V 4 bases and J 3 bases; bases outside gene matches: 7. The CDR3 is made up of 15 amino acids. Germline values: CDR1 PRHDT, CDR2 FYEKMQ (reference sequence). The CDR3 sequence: CASSSPGTGFYEQYF. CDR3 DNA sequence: TGTGCCAGCAGCTCACCCGGGACAGGGTTCTACGAGCAGTACTTC.

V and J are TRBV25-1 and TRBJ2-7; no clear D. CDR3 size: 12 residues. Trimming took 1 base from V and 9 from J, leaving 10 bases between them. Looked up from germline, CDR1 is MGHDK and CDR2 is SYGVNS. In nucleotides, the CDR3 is TGTGCCAGCAGTGAATTGAAGGATTCGCAGTACTTC. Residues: CASSELKDSQYF.

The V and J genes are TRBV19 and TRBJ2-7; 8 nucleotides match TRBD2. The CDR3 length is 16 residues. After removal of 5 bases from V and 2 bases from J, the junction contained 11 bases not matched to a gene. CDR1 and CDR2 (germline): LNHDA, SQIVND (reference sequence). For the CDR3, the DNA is TGTGCCAGTAGTTCCTTTATTAGCGGGACGACCTACGAGCAGTACTTC. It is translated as CASSSFISGTTYEQYF.

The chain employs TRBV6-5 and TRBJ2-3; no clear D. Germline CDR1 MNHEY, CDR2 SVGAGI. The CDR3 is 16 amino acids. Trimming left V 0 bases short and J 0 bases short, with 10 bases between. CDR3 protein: CASSYSPSSSTDTQYF. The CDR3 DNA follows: TGTGCCAGCAGTTACTCCCCCTCCTCTAGCACAGATACGCAGTATTTT.

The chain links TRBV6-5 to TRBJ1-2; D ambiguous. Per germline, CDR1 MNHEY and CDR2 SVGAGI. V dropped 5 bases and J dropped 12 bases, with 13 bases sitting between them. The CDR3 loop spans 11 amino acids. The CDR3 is CASSASGVDTF. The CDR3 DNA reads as TGTGCCAGCAGTGCCTCCGGGGTCGACACCTTC.

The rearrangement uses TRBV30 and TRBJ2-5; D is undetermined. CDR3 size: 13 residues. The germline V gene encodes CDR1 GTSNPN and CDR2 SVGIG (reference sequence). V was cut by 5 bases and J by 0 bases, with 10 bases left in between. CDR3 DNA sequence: TGTGCCTGGGACCTAGGGTACCAAGAGACCCAGTACTTC. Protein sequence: CAWDLGYQETQYF.

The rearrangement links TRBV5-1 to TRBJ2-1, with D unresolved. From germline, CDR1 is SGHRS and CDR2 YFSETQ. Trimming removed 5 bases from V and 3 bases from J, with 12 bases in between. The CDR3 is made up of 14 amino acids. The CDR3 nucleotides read TGCGCCAGCAGGGTTGAGTTCCTCTACAATGAGCAGTTCTTC. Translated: CASRVEFLYNEQFF.

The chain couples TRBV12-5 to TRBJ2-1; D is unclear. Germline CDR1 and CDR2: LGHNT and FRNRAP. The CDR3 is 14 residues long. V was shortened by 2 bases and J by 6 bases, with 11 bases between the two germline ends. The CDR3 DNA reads TGTGCTAGTGGTTTGAGCAGTAGCTTCAATGAGCAGTTCTTC. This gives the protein CASGLSSSFNEQFF.

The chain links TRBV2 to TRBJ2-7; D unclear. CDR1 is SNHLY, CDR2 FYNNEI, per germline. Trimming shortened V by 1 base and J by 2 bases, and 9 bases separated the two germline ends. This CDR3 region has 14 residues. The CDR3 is CASSEGQVTYEQYF. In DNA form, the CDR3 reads TGTGCCAGCAGTGAAGGGCAGGTCACCTACGAGCAGTACTTC.

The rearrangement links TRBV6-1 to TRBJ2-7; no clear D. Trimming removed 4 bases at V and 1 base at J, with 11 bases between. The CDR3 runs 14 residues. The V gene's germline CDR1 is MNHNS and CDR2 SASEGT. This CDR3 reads CASSVYASSYEQYF. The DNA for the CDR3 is TGTGCCAGCAGTGTATATGCCTCATCCTACGAGCAGTACTTC.

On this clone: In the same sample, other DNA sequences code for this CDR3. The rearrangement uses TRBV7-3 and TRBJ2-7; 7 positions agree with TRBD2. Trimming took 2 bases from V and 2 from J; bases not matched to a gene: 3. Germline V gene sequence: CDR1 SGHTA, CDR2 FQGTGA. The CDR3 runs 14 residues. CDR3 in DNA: TGTGCCAGCAGCTTAGGGGCGGGAGCCTACGAGCAGTACTTC. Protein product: CASSLGAGAYEQYF. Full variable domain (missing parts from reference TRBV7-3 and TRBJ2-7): GAGVSQTPSNKVTEKGKYVELRCDPISGHTALYWYRQSLGQGPEFLIYFQGTGAADDSGLPNDRFFAVRPEGSVSTLKIQRTERGDSAVYLCASSLGAGAYEQYFGPGTRLTVT.

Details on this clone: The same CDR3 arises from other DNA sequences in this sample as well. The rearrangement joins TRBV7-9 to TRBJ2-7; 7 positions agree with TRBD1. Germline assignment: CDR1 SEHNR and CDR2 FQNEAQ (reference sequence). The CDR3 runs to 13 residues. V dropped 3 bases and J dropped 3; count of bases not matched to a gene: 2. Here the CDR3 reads CASSLGQHYEQYF. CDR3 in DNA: TGTGCCAGCAGCTTGGGACAGCACTACGAGCAGTACTTC.

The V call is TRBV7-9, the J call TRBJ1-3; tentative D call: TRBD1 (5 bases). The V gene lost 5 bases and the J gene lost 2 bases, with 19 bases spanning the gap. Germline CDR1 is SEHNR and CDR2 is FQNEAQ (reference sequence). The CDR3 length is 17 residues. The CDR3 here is CASSHTGTLRPGNTIYF. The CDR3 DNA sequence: TGTGCCAGCAGCCACACAGGAACCCTAAGGCCTGGAAACACCATATATTTT.